The 9 T cell receptor beta chains listed next were all sequenced from one sample in a study of blood T cell repertoires in COVID-19. Profiled with immunoSEQ multiplex PCR; TCRdb holds only in-frame clones, not every one. The top ten hold around 7.8% of the sample, which has fewer than 350,000 clones, around 85% seen once. The sample taken for sequencing was peripheral blood. The origin of the receptors is a human donor in a cohort sampled during active COVID-19.

The chain employs TRBV7-8 and TRBJ1-1; D not certain. The CDR3 extends over 13 amino acids. Per the germline V gene, CDR1 is SGHVS and CDR2 is FQNEAQ. The germline V and J ends were trimmed by 0 bases and 5 bases, with 7 bases remaining between them. The CDR3 here is CASSLAAATEAFF. In DNA form, the CDR3 reads TGTGCCAGCAGCTTAGCGGCGGCGACTGAAGCTTTCTTT.

V gene TRBV30 combines with J gene TRBJ2-1, with TRBD2 matching 8 bases. The length of the CDR3 is 13 residues. The V segment lost 7 bases and the J segment 5 bases; nucleotides outside the gene matches: 7. From germline, CDR1 is GTSNPN and CDR2 SVGIG (reference sequence). The CDR3 region is CAYSGGYNNEQFF. DNA of the CDR3: TGTGCCTACAGCGGGGGATATAACAATGAGCAGTTCTTC.

The rearrangement joins TRBV7-8 to TRBJ1-1; D is undetermined. Trimming shortened V by 2 bases and J by 10 bases, and 14 bases separated the two germline ends. This CDR3 region has 13 residues. The V gene's germline CDR1 is SGHVS and CDR2 FQNEAQ. CDR3 loop: CASSLTAASRAFF. Here the CDR3 DNA reads TGTGCCAGCAGCTTAACGGCCGCTAGCAGAGCTTTCTTT.

The rearrangement uses TRBV6-5 and TRBJ2-3; TRBD2 is a possible D gene (5 bases). The CDR3 loop spans 13 amino acids. CDR1 is MNHEY, CDR2 SVGAGI, per germline. The ends were cut back, 3 bases at V and 5 bases at J, with 9 bases in the middle. CDR3 in amino acids: CASSYTGIDTQYF. CDR3 nucleotides: TGTGCCAGCAGTTATACGGGGATAGATACGCAGTATTTT.

This rearrangement joins TRBV19 to TRBJ2-7; D remains ambiguous. CDR1 LNHDA and CDR2 SQIVND come from the germline V gene (reference sequence). Trimming took 6 bases from V and 7 from J, leaving 16 bases between them. This CDR3 comprises 13 residues. CDR3 sequence: CASRTAEFGEQYF. In nucleotides, the CDR3 is TGTGCCAGTAGGACGGCGGAGTTTGGGGAGCAGTACTTC.

The chain's CDR3 is CASSNWGASYEQYF. The DNA for the CDR3 is TGTGCCAGCAGTAACTGGGGCGCCAGCTACGAGCAGTACTTC. This sequence joins TRBV6-5 and TRBJ2-7, with a tentative D call TRBD1 (5 bases). V lost 5 bases, J lost 3 bases, and 14 bases lay in between. The germline V gene has CDR1 MNHEY and CDR2 SVGAGI. The CDR3 runs to 14 residues.

The chain links TRBV24-1 to TRBJ1-2; a weak D match, TRBD1 (5 bases). The CDR3 runs 14 residues. From germline, CDR1 is KGHDR and CDR2 SFDVKD. V was cut by 0 bases and J by 7 bases, with 11 bases left in between. The CDR3 protein is CATSDLGQGGGYTF. The DNA of the CDR3 is TGTGCCACCAGTGATTTGGGCCAGGGAGGTGGCTACACCTTC.

J is TRBJ1-2 and V is TRBV2; weak D call: TRBD1 (5 bases). Trimming cost V 0 bases and J 4 bases, with 18 bases left between them. The CDR3 is 17 amino acids. The germline V gene encodes CDR1 SNHLY and CDR2 FYNNEI. The CDR3 DNA reads as TGTGCCAGCAGTGAAGCGCTGGGGTTCCGGGGGTCCTATGGCTACACCTTC. It yields the protein CASSEALGFRGSYGYTF.

J is TRBJ2-7 and V is TRBV7-9; TRBD2 is a possible D gene (6 bases). Germline values: CDR1 SEHNR, CDR2 FQNEAQ (reference sequence). The CDR3 runs 11 residues. Between the trimmed V and J ends, which lost 8 bases and 7 bases, there was a span of 12 bases. The CDR3 protein is CASVGRGEQYF. The CDR3 nucleotides are TGTGCCAGCGTCGGGCGGGGTGAGCAGTACTTC.